This paragraph covers one TCR beta chain sequence. Its antigen remains undetermined. Nothing much larger sits one base from this clone, and base qualities are not available. This record belongs to a study of cytomegalovirus exposure and HLA in healthy donors (dated by TCRdb to between 2016 and 2019). For the study in its entirety: An earlier analysis of some 600 of the donors reported approximately 260 Gb of sequence data and 90 million to 120 million unique TCR beta sequences obtained from roughly 170 million T cells. An early release covering 500 to 750 HLA-typed donors comprised approximately 300 gigabases of sequencing data and tens of millions of unique TCR sequences. The genetic ancestry cluster associated with self-reported Caucasian donors included 81% of the roughly 390 genotyped donors. The study aimed to test whether cataloging public T cell receptors could reveal signatures of past pathogen exposure. The study profiled the T cell repertoires of 550 to 700 subjects by immunosequencing and related them to cytomegalovirus serostatus. Along with the approximately 600-subject first cohort, a separate validation cohort of about 110 different subjects was used. The study combined high-throughput TCR immunosequencing, statistical association of individual TCRs with disease status, and machine learning to predict cytomegalovirus infection status. A later analysis re-examined previously published TCR beta repertoires from hundreds of donors and added high-resolution HLA genotyping to investigate patterns of TCR occurrence. Rather than drawing on any new phenotypic data, the later analysis identified candidate immune exposures from TCR beta sequences and the way those sequences occurred across donors. An earlier analysis of some 500 of the donors used high-throughput TCR beta sequencing to judge whether each TCR beta V gene segment behaved as functional or pseudogenic. Alongside the repertoire data, information on donor age, sex, ethnicity and CMV serostatus was compiled. A later genetic analysis used genome-wide SNP genotypes for about 65% of the 666 donors, treating that subset as a discovery cohort. All discovery cohort repertoires had been generated on a single sequencing platform. Both class I and class II loci were covered by HLA typing, at four-digit resolution. Typing coverage differed by locus: A, B, C, DRB1 and DQB1 were typed in roughly 620-630 donors, DQA1 in around 500, DPA1 in roughly 590, and DPB1 in 400 to 490. Roughly 5 DR-DQ haplotypes were handled as single units for association and clustering, since linkage in the cohort was strong. On average, around 200,000 unique TCR beta nucleotide sequences were sequenced per donor among 350 to 400 genotyped donors of the cohort, with approximately 18% of those sequences being non-productive. Study-wide conclusions, independent of this receptor: The only immune exposure information available for the cohort was CMV serostatus. A cluster of highly shared sequence variants was judged likely to be a technical artifact of the sequencing pipeline. In a later genetic analysis, fewer N-insertions in productive TCRs were reported among donors in an Asian-associated ancestry cluster than the roughly 700-donor mean. The study listed approximately 160 TCR beta chains as associated with cytomegalovirus. The presence/absence analyses assumed that sequencing depth was roughly uniform across donors, and that assumption may not be true. According to the authors, the approach could potentially be generalized to other disease states and immunological phenotypes. Because counts were too low, 15 to 20 rarely observed V segments, including chromosome 9 orphons, were excluded from the earlier analysis of some 590 of the donors. This cohort had only TCR beta chains sequenced, and the lack of alpha or paired-chain data limited which features could be detected. Most TCR sequences were seen in very few donors, while some public TCRs were found in many individuals. V-gene and J-gene trimming of TCR beta chains was associated with a missense DCLRE1C variant in a later genetic analysis, and the association was replicated in an independent cohort. In an earlier analysis of roughly 560 of the donors, most TCR beta V segments were observed in productive rearrangements about 90% or about 30% of the time, broadly matching IMGT annotations. According to a later analysis, parvovirus B19, influenza, CMV and Epstein-Barr virus appeared linked to several top co-occurrence clusters. At a false discovery rate of 0.05, a later analysis linked roughly 17,000 TCR beta sequences to specific HLA alleles. Linkage disequilibrium might explain the correlated functional status among segregating V segments, but an unknown experimental factor could not be excluded. When HLA alleles, especially DR and DQ, strongly co-occurred, attributing TCR associations to individual alleles was difficult. Because the 87-base-pair reads could not distinguish some IMGT-functional V segments, including TRBV6-2 and TRBV6-3, those segments were excluded. Because HLA typing was missing for some donors at each locus, association tests included only the typed subset. A further reported finding was that TCR beta sequences accurately predicted the HLA-A and HLA-B alleles for most subjects in the first cohort. The classifier was reported to diagnose cytomegalovirus status with high specificity and sensitivity in both the original cohort and the validation cohort. Most CMV-associated TCR beta chains appeared to be HLA-restricted in a later analysis, and the HLA associations seemed to be driven largely by CMV exposure. According to a later analysis, TCR association rates differed among HLA loci, with DRB1 alleles showing the most associated TCRs and HLA-C alleles showing the fewest. A few of the identified cytomegalovirus-associated TCR beta chains were confirmed in vitro to be specific for cytomegalovirus antigens. A later analysis found that HLA-associated TCR beta chains were more clonally expanded and had lower generation probabilities than equally common non-associated chains.

Based on the germline V gene, the CDR1 and CDR2 sequences are SNHLY and FYNNEI. V is cut by 6 bases and J by 2 bases, and the space between the germline ends is 11 bases. Inclusive of the bounding cysteine and phenylalanine, the CDR3 is 13 residues long. Of all the DNA, just the CDR3 is kept, 39 bases in frame from base 1. Library prep was done by the immunoSEQ multiplex PCR assay. The multiplex PCR relied on a mix of 60 forward primers for TCR Vbeta segments and 13 reverse primers for TCR Jbeta segments. Amplification of the CDR3 region of rearranged TCR beta genes was performed with a multiplex PCR assay on genomic DNA. On the Illumina HiSeq System, the amplified TCR beta libraries were sequenced as 87-base-pair reads. The original pipeline was this. A later analysis tallied 75 million to 95 million unique TCR beta chains across the 666 repertoires, and 10 million to 11 million of those chains were shared by two or more donors. A nearest-neighbor algorithm error-corrected the raw reads and collapsed the reads into unique sequences, merging closely related sequences to remove PCR and sequencing errors. CDR3 sequences were aligned to IMGT reference sequences to assign V, D and J gene segments. For a sequence to be retained, a match of at least six nucleotides was required to both a V gene segment and a J gene segment. Rearrangements were classified as productive when the CDR3 lacked stop codons and remained in frame with V and J, and all other rearrangements were classified as non-productive. CDR3 was defined according to IMGT convention as the region running from the second conserved V-encoded cysteine to the conserved J-encoded phenylalanine. Sequences without an unambiguous match to a single V gene segment were excluded from the earlier analysis of a few hundred of the donors. In an earlier analysis of some 590 of the donors, V segments were called functional above 56.7% productive rearrangements and were called segregating when the between-donor standard deviation exceeded 5%. To diagnose cytomegalovirus status from the catalog of TCR beta chain sequences, a statistical classification framework was built. In a later analysis, TCR nucleotide sequences were compared against IMGT/GENE-DB human TR gene sequences so that V and J genes could be assigned. In a later analysis, CDR3 sequences and most-parsimonious VDJ recombination scenarios were assigned using the TCRdist pipeline. In a later analysis, each TCR beta chain was defined by its CDR3 amino acid sequence together with its V-gene family, and reads without a unique V-gene family were excluded. To address suspected cross-contamination and a sequencing artifact, a later analysis removed approximately 590 highly shared, low-generation-probability nucleotide sequences. In a later analysis, a clonal expansion index was calculated for each public chain from normalized within-repertoire ranks of inferred template counts. In a later analysis, generation probabilities were computed with a VDJ recombination model fitted to out-of-frame rearrangements, and the resulting probabilities were checked against IGoR. In a later analysis, hypergeometric tests were used to score TCR-TCR, TCR-HLA and TCR-CMV co-occurrence, with a repertoire-size bias correction applied to TCR pairs. False discovery rates were estimated in a later analysis by permuting HLA or CMV assignments 20 times. In a later analysis, co-occurring TCRs were grouped using DBSCAN, and TCRdist sequence similarity was added for clustering within HLA-allele-positive subsets. For co-occurrence clustering, repertoires with fewer than 30,000 or more than 120,000 public chains were excluded, along with roughly five repertoires with anomalous nucleotide sharing. The table comes from immuneACCESS by way of TCRdb, which keeps in-frame sequences with V and J called. Part of the clones is missing from these tables; in studies checked, under half for an unresolved V gene and the rest for unknown reasons. V, J and clone size reflect that table, while D and trimming were determined from the DNA. This sample lists about 120,000 clones; around four fifths were detected once. Of the sample, around 10% falls within the top ten clones.

The cohort was made up of approximately 670 healthy bone marrow donors. Cohort members were all nominally healthy when sampled, although unrecorded immune exposures were likely present. The donor tested CMV seropositive, placing the donor among the approximately 290 seropositive members of the cohort. A peripheral blood sample was collected from each donor, and TCR beta sequencing was performed on peripheral blood mononuclear cells. The Qiagen DNeasy Blood Extraction Kit was used to extract genomic DNA from the blood cell samples. Recombination joined TRBV2 with TRBJ2-7, with the D gene not clear enough to name. This receptor was taken from a male donor in good health and CMV-seropositive. Sequenced sample: PBMCs. The DNA is as follows: TGTGCCAGCAGCCCCAAAAGCACCTACGAGCAGTACTTC. This encodes CASSPKSTYEQYF. The entire variable domain, with the stretches around the CDR3 drawn from the reference TRBV2 and TRBJ2-7 proteins, is EPEVTQTPSHQVTQMGQEVILRCVPISNHLYFYWYRQILGQKVEFLVSFYNNEISEKSEIFDDQFSVERPDGSNFTLKIRSTKLEDSAMYFCASSPKSTYEQYFGPGTRLTVT.